This TCR beta chain was captured in a study of vaccination and CD4 T cells after COVID-19 (dated by TCRdb to between 2021 and 2024). About the full investigation: Convalescent patients had a positive SARS-CoV-2 result on nasal swab PCR, and of these patients, several had mild disease and one had severe disease. The spike-specific CD4+ TCR repertoire was compared before and after mRNA vaccination in approximately ten COVID-19 convalescent patients and a handful of infection-naive healthy vaccine recipients. Control cultures used a CEFX viral epitope pool as positive control, an HIV-1 Nef peptide pool as negative control, or no peptide. Post-vaccine blood samples were taken a median of about 77 days after the second vaccine dose, with a range of 14 to 241 days. Participants received two doses of either the Pfizer-BioNTech BNT162b2 vaccine (n=8) or the Moderna mRNA-1273 vaccine (n=2). For stimulating the cultures, overlapping spike peptide pools were used, derived from SARS-CoV-2 as well as from the common cold coronaviruses HCoV-NL63, HCoV-OC43 and HCoV-229E. Six males and four females were included in the convalescent cohort, with two Hispanic individuals, seven Caucasians, two Asians and one multiracial person represented. Post-COVID blood samples from convalescent patients were collected a median of about 110 days after diagnosis, with a range of roughly 35 to 161 days. The research as a whole found: The median count of SARS-CoV-2-reactive clonotypes went up from 21 after infection to approximately 40 after vaccination, although the change was not significant. The study included relatively few convalescent patients and did not analyze early timepoints after natural infection. Of the vaccine-specific clones in convalescent patients, 304 of 307, or nearly all, reacted only to SARS-CoV-2 spike and did not cross-react with common cold coronaviruses. In convalescent patients, a median about 90% of post-vaccine SARS-CoV-2-reactive clones were detected only after vaccination, and vaccine-specific priming was suggested by this finding.

The label giving this sample's treatment or condition can be read as: approximately nine-day PBMC culture with coronavirus spike peptide pools or control peptides (ViraFEST assay). The study used the ViraFEST assay, which expanded antigen-specific T cells with peptide pools and then identified expanded clonotypes by TCR sequencing. The convalescent patients' positive SARS-CoV-2 PCR tests were from March to December 2020, which was before the Alpha, Beta and Delta variants emerged in the United States. PBMCs were cultured at roughly 1.8 million per well in IMDM supplemented with roughly 5.2% human AB serum and 8 to 10 IU/ml IL-2, with 10 ug/ml peptide pools added. On days 3 and 7, half of the culture medium was replaced with fresh IL-2-containing medium. After roughly 9 days of culture, CD4+ T cells were isolated by negative selection with the EasySep CD4+ T cell isolation kit. Ficoll-Paque Plus gradient centrifugation was used to isolate PBMCs from whole blood, and the isolated PBMCs were then either used fresh or cryopreserved at -140C. Triplicate wells were generally used for each culture condition.

Library generation was performed with PCR. DNA from cultured CD4+ T cells was subjected to TCR sequencing with the Oncomine TCR Beta short-read assay at the Johns Hopkins FTIC core. The QIAamp micro DNA kit was used to extract genomic DNA from the cultured CD4+ T cells. Oncomine TCR Beta libraries from cultured CD4+ T cells were pooled using unique dual indexes and sequenced on an Illumina iSeq 100. The source study handled its data this way. Non-productive sequences were filtered out, and CDR3s that did not start with C, did not end with F or W, or were shorter than 7 amino acids were discarded. Antigen-specific clonotypes were identified with the MANAFEST web application by comparing peptide-stimulated wells with reference and other culture wells. For a clone to be called positive, the clone needed an FDR below 0.05, an odds ratio above 5, and a productive frequency above 0.1% in at least two of three replicate wells. A clonotype counted as cross-reactive if it showed significant expansion both in the SARS-CoV-2 spike wells and in at least one common cold coronavirus spike condition. CDR3 homology was assessed with Levenshtein distances (stringdist) and unrooted phylogenetic trees (ape) in R version 3.6.1. In TCRdb, the public reads were trimmed at Q25 with fastp and aligned with MiXCR, with productive beta chains retained. Each entry is one CDR3 protein sequence, shown with its most common DNA and genes. TCRdb, not the original authors, processed these V and J calls. This sample comprises 9,500 to 15,000 distinct CDR3 sequences, 50% to 55% of them detected only once. About a sixth of the sample is held by the ten biggest clonotypes.

Comment on this clonotype: No antigen is known for it. Base qualities are not provided; no much larger clone lies one nucleotide away.

Sequences were derived from cultured CD4+ T cells from blood, sampled after SARS-CoV-2 vaccination. This clonotype originated in a human donor with COVID-19.

The nucleotides read TGTGCCAGCATCGAGGGGGTTTCGGAGAATGAGCAGTTCTTC. The translation is CASIEGVSENEQFF. Recombination joined TRBV7-9 with TRBJ2-1; D gene: possibly TRBD1, on 6 matching bases. The germline ends are 17 bases apart after V is trimmed by 7 bases and J by 7 bases. The germline V gene (reference sequence) provides CDR1 SEHNR and CDR2 FQNEAQ. The CDR3 holds 14 amino acids from the cysteine to the phenylalanine. This entry keeps only the CDR3 DNA: 42 bases, framed from base 1.